This T cell receptor beta chain was documented in a study of OX40 agonist ivuxolimab in advanced cancers. Clones were sequenced by immunoSEQ multiplex PCR, and TCRdb holds only the in-frame ones, with some missing. The sample lists around 56,000 clones; 82% were seen once. Germline-derived CDR1 and CDR2 are SGHTA and FQGNSA. V lost 5 bases and J lost 4, with 10 bases in between. This CDR3 is 13 amino acids long. The source of this sequence is an adult with an advanced solid tumor such as melanoma, head and neck, liver or kidney cancer. The sequenced sample was CD4+ or CD8+ T cells sorted from blood, obtained in a trial of the OX40 agonist ivuxolimab. The chain combines TRBV7-2 with TRBJ2-3; D unclear. The CDR3 DNA is TGTGCCAGCAGCCCGAGATGGGCAGATACGCAGTATTTT. The encoded protein is CASSPRWADTQYF. The variable domain in full, with the rest retrieved from reference TRBV7-2 and TRBJ2-3, is GAGVSQSPSNKVTEKGKDVELRCDPISGHTALYWYRQSLGQGLEFLIYFQGNSAPDKSGLPSDRFSAERTGGSVSTLTIQRTQQEDSAVYLCASSPRWADTQYFGPGTRLTVL.